These 13 T cell receptor beta chains came from one sample sequenced in a study of shared clonotypes between healthy human individuals. The naive CD8 fraction comprised CD45RO-negative cells positively selected for CCR7 and excluded terminally differentiated effector memory CD45RA+ cells. The data were produced by immunoSEQ multiplex PCR, yet TCRdb's version contains in-frame clones alone and is incomplete. The table shows 750,000 to 1,000,000 clones, with approximately 92% occurring only once. The sample comprised naive CD8+ T cells sorted from blood. The receptors come from a man under 40 in good health.

The chain employs TRBV10-1 and TRBJ2-2; D is undetermined. V was pared by 0 bases and J by 0 bases, with 5 bases between. Germline CDR1 WNHNN, CDR2 SYGVQD (reference sequence). This CDR3 contains 15 residues. CDR3 DNA: TGCGCCAGCAGTGAGTCAGGCGCGAACACCGGGGAGCTGTTTTTT. Its translation: CASSESGANTGELFF.

This clone was detected only once. This rearrangement joins TRBV28 to TRBJ1-1; no clear D gene. The CDR3 consists of 16 residues. In germline, CDR1 is MDHEN, CDR2 SYDVKM. Trimming shortened V by 7 bases and J by 6 bases, and 24 bases separated the two germline ends. The CDR3 reads CASTLWGGERSAEAFF. DNA for the CDR3: TGTGCCAGCACCCTCTGGGGAGGCGAGCGGTCGGCTGAAGCTTTCTTT.

For this clone: Other DNA sequences in the sample encode the same CDR3. The chain recombines TRBV4-3 with TRBJ1-4; 8 bases match TRBD1. This CDR3 contains 15 residues. Losses at the gene ends were 1 base for V and 8 bases for J; bases not matched to a gene: 6. CDR1 and CDR2 (germline): LGHNA, YSLEER. The CDR3: CASSQGTGGGEKLFF. Written as DNA, the CDR3 is TGCGCCAGCAGCCAAGGTACAGGGGGAGGGGAAAAACTGTTTTTT.

V usage is TRBV28 and J usage is TRBJ2-7; the D gene is possibly TRBD1 (8 bases). The V gene's germline CDR1 is MDHEN and CDR2 SYDVKM. V was cut by 4 bases and J by 0 bases, with 19 bases left in between. The CDR3 length is 17 residues. In nucleotides, the CDR3 is TGTGCCAGCAGTTACTCGTCAGGGGGCGGGAGCTCCTACGAGCAGTACTTC. This translates into CASSYSSGGGSSYEQYF.

The chain recombines TRBV10-3 with TRBJ2-7; the D gene is possibly TRBD1 (6 bases). The CDR3 has 13 residues. Germline lookup yields CDR1 ENHRY and CDR2 SYGVKD. V lost 6 bases, J lost 3 bases, and 12 bases lay in between. The CDR3 DNA reads TGTGCCATCAGCGGACAGAGAGACTACGAGCAGTACTTC. Amino acids: CAISGQRDYEQYF.

This rearrangement joins TRBV4-1 to TRBJ2-7, with no clear D. The V gene's germline CDR1 is MGHRA and CDR2 YSYEKL. The CDR3 is 13 residues long. Trimming stripped 4 bases from V and 5 bases from J, with 12 bases between. CDR3 region: CASSPDWSDEQYF. Written as DNA, the CDR3 is TGCGCCAGCAGCCCCGACTGGTCCGACGAGCAGTACTTC.

V usage is TRBV12-5 and J usage is TRBJ2-3; no reliable D call. This CDR3 is 13 amino acids long. The V gene's germline CDR1 is LGHNT and CDR2 FRNRAP. Trimming pared 1 base from V and 7 bases from J, leaving 9 bases between. The CDR3 loop reads CASGLGYGNTQYF. CDR3 DNA: TGTGCTAGTGGTTTGGGTTACGGAAATACGCAGTATTTT.

V gene TRBV19 combines with J gene TRBJ2-7, with a weak D call TRBD1 (6 bases). V was clipped by 5 bases and J by 5 bases, with 10 bases between them. The CDR3 contains 12 residues. The germline gives CDR1 LNHDA, CDR2 SQIVND (reference sequence). In DNA, the CDR3 is TGTGCCAGTAGTGCCAACAGGGACGAGCAGTACTTC. As protein: CASSANRDEQYF.

CDR3 bases: TGTGCCAGTTATTCGGAGAGCTCTGGAAACACCATATATTTT. Translation gives CASYSESSGNTIYF. The V call is TRBV6-6, the J call TRBJ1-3; D remains ambiguous. This CDR3 is 14 amino acids long. V was cut by 9 bases and J by 0 bases, with 12 bases left in between. Germline V CDR1 and CDR2: MNHNY, SVGAGI (reference sequence).

This clone was seen only once. The chain carries TRBV28 and TRBJ2-2; D might be TRBD2 (6 bases). The ends were cut back, 7 bases at V and 2 bases at J, with 14 bases in the middle. The CDR3 spans 15 residues. Germline V gene lookup returns CDR1 MDHEN and CDR2 SYDVKM. The CDR3 sequence is CASNIGGANTGELFF. The CDR3 DNA sequence: TGTGCCAGCAATATCGGCGGGGCCAACACCGGGGAGCTGTTTTTT.

The V and J genes are TRBV2 and TRBJ1-5; possible D gene TRBD1, 6 bases. The CDR3 sequence is 14 residues long. Trimming left V 6 bases short and J 5 bases short, with 14 bases between. CDR1 SNHLY and CDR2 FYNNEI come from the germline V gene. The CDR3 spells CASRMGASDQPQHF. In DNA, the CDR3 is TGTGCCAGCAGGATGGGGGCCTCAGATCAGCCCCAGCATTTT.

This clone was observed once. The genes are TRBV29-1 and TRBJ2-3; D unresolved. Germline CDR1 reads SQVTM; CDR2 reads ANQGSEA. This CDR3 contains 16 residues. Trimming cost V 0 bases and J 0 bases, with 13 bases left between them. The CDR3 DNA is TGCAGCGTTGAAGATCGTGACACACGTAGCACAGATACGCAGTATTTT. The encoded protein is CSVEDRDTRSTDTQYF.

The chain is built from TRBV27 and TRBJ2-7; weak D call: TRBD2 (5 bases). This CDR3 spans 15 amino acids. Trimming cost V 2 bases and J 2 bases, with 13 bases left between them. Germline CDR1 and CDR2: MNHEY and SMNVEV (reference sequence). The CDR3 here is CASSLGGMVPYEQYF. CDR3 bases: TGTGCCAGCAGTTTAGGAGGCATGGTGCCCTACGAGCAGTACTTC.